These 14 T cell receptor beta chains were sequenced from one sample in a study of blood T cell repertoires in COVID-19. TCRdb keeps only in-frame clones here, not all; method: immunoSEQ multiplex PCR. The sample lists 200,000 to 300,000 clones, roughly 86% occurring once. Sequenced sample: peripheral blood. The receptor source for this set is a woman aged 60 to 75 with COVID-19, enrolled during active disease.

This rearrangement joins TRBV30 to TRBJ1-4; D is unresolved. The CDR3 has 14 amino acids. The V gene lost 4 bases and the J gene lost 0 bases, with 9 bases spanning the gap. CDR1 is GTSNPN, CDR2 SVGIG, per germline (reference sequence). In DNA form, the CDR3 reads TGTGCCTGGAAGGGAGAAGCAACTAATGAAAAACTGTTTTTT. Protein product: CAWKGEATNEKLFF.

This clone was recorded only once. The V call is TRBV7-3, the J call TRBJ2-1, with a possible D match to TRBD2 (6 bases). Trimming cost V 4 bases and J 9 bases, with 16 bases left between them. The CDR3 is 14 residues long. The V gene's germline CDR1 is SGHTA and CDR2 FQGTGA. The CDR3 nucleotides read TGTGCCAGCAGCTCTGGGACTGGGAGCCGTGAGCAGTTCTTC. Protein product: CASSSGTGSREQFF.

The chain joins TRBV28 to TRBJ2-3; D might be TRBD2 (7 bases). The V end lost 8 bases, the J end lost 0 bases, and 18 bases lay between the germline ends. CDR1 and CDR2 from the germline V gene are MDHEN and SYDVKM. This CDR3 has 16 amino acids. The CDR3 region has the DNA TGTGCCAGCCTCCCTAGTGGGGGGGCTAGCACAGATACGCAGTATTTT. Translating gives CASLPSGGASTDTQYF.

This clone was counted between two and nine times. V gene TRBV14 combines with J gene TRBJ2-7; 9 positions match TRBD1. Trimming took 6 bases from V and 3 from J; bases not matched to a gene: 6. The length of the CDR3 is 14 residues. Germline CDR1 and CDR2: SGHDN and FVKESK. CDR3 sequence (DNA): TGTGCCAGCAGGCGAACAGGGGGCCGCTACGAGCAGTACTTC. Amino acids: CASRRTGGRYEQYF.

This chain uses TRBV7-3 with TRBJ2-1; D not resolved. The ends were cut back, 5 bases at V and 9 bases at J, with 11 bases in the middle. CDR3 length: 12 residues. The germline V gene has CDR1 SGHTA and CDR2 FQGTGA. DNA of the CDR3: TGTGCCAGCAGCCAGACCCTAGGTGAGCAGTTCTTC. It is translated as CASSQTLGEQFF.

Only a few counts were recorded for this clone. The chain couples TRBV7-2 to TRBJ1-2; 7 nucleotides align to TRBD1. Trimming cost V 2 bases and J 4 bases; bases outside gene matches: 13. From germline, CDR1 is SGHTA and CDR2 FQGNSA. The CDR3 contains 17 residues. The CDR3 coding sequence is TGTGCCAGCAGCTTAAGGGGAGCGAGACAGGGAAGCTATGGCTACACCTTC. It specifies CASSLRGARQGSYGYTF.

V gene TRBV6-5 combines with J gene TRBJ2-1, with 7 bases that match TRBD2. This CDR3 region has 13 residues. Trimming cost V 7 bases and J 10 bases; bases outside gene matches: 10. Germline V gene data show CDR1 as MNHEY and CDR2 as SVGAGI. CDR3 nucleotide sequence: TGTGCCAGCATCCCTTCAGCGGGAAGGGAGCAGTTCTTC. Translated: CASIPSAGREQFF.

This clone was seen just once. This specimen includes other DNA sequences encoding the same CDR3. The V gene is TRBV11-2, the J gene TRBJ2-1, with 10 positions matching TRBD2. The CDR3 is 14 amino acids. Per the germline V gene, CDR1 is SGHAT and CDR2 is FQNNGV. The V segment lost 6 bases and the J segment 4 bases; nucleotides outside the gene matches: 3. CDR3 protein: CASRTSGNYNEQFF. The CDR3, as DNA: TGTGCCAGCAGAACTAGCGGGAATTACAATGAGCAGTTCTTC.

This chain links TRBV13 with TRBJ2-2; D remains ambiguous. The CDR3 totals 13 residues. CDR1 is PRHDT, CDR2 FYEKMQ, per germline (reference sequence). Trimming cost V 4 bases and J 5 bases, with 8 bases left between them. The CDR3 DNA reads TGTGCCAGCAGCTCTAGGCCAACCGGGGAGCTGTTTTTT. This encodes CASSSRPTGELFF.

The chain has TRBV18 and TRBJ1-5; 8 bases fit TRBD1. Trimming took 1 base from V and 2 from J; bases not matched to a gene: 7. In germline, CDR1 is KGHSH, CDR2 LQKENI. This CDR3 is 17 amino acids long. The CDR3 DNA sequence: TGTGCCAGCTCACCACAAGACAGGGGAAATCGCAATCAGCCCCAGCATTTT. Translation: CASSPQDRGNRNQPQHF.

About this clone itself: Other DNA sequences in this sample translate to the same CDR3. The chain uses TRBV5-1 and TRBJ2-7; 8 bases match TRBD2. The germline CDR1 and CDR2 sequences are SGHRS and YFSETQ. CDR3 length equals 15 residues. Losses at the gene ends were 2 bases for V and 3 bases for J; bases not matched to a gene: 7. CDR3 sequence: CASSFSGTTRYEQYF. The CDR3 nucleotides read TGCGCCAGCAGCTTTAGCGGGACAACCCGCTACGAGCAGTACTTC.

The chain combines TRBV28 with TRBJ1-5; D not resolved. From germline, CDR1 is MDHEN and CDR2 SYDVKM. The CDR3 spans 14 residues. Trimming removed 2 bases at V and 4 bases at J, with 9 bases between. This chain's CDR3 is CASSLGVGNQPQHF. CDR3 in DNA: TGTGCCAGCAGTTTAGGAGTCGGGAATCAGCCCCAGCATTTT.

The sample holds a few counts of this clone. The chain couples TRBV28 to TRBJ1-6; 8 bases are shared with TRBD1. Germline lookup yields CDR1 MDHEN and CDR2 SYDVKM. V lost 8 bases and J lost 9; bases outside the gene matches: 6. The CDR3 is 13 amino acids. CDR3 sequence (DNA): TGTGCCAGCCATAGACAGGGGACTTCACCCCTCCACTTT. It encodes CASHRQGTSPLHF.

The rearrangement links TRBV6-5 to TRBJ1-3; 11 positions match TRBD1. The V gene end was trimmed by 8 bases and the J gene end by 4 bases; junction bases not matched to a gene: 7. The germline gives CDR1 MNHEY, CDR2 SVGAGI. There are 15 residues in the CDR3. CDR3 bases: TGTGCCAGCCTCTTGGGACAGGGGGTAGGAAACACCATATATTTT. This codes for CASLLGQGVGNTIYF.